The 18 T cell receptor beta chains below come from one sample, sequenced in a study of T cells in Graves' hyperthyroidism and ophthalmopathy. TCR beta CDR3 region amplification was performed from RNA transcripts. The TCR CDR3 first-round RT-PCR relied on the HTBI primer set. A single record per CDR3 protein comes from TCRdb applying MiXCR to the multiplex PCR reads. The data contain hundreds of thousands of distinct CDR3 sequences, just over 45% of them singletons. Material: peripheral blood or thyroid tissue (not recorded which). These receptors all stem from a woman aged 18-29 years with Graves' hyperthyroidism.

The CDR3 loop is CASRPRTSGSYEQYF. The CDR3 bases are TGCGCCAGCAGGCCTAGGACTAGCGGGAGCTACGAGCAGTACTTC. The rearrangement uses TRBV4-3 and TRBJ2-7; the match to TRBD2 covers 13 bases. In germline, CDR1 is LGHNA, CDR2 YSLEER. J lost 3 bases, V lost 6 bases, and 5 bases had no gene match. This CDR3 has 15 residues.

The chain combines TRBV29-1 with TRBJ2-7, with a possible D match to TRBD1 (6 bases). V was shortened by 1 base and J by 3 bases, with 22 bases between the two germline ends. The CDR3 runs 17 residues. Germline loops: CDR1 SQVTM, CDR2 ANQGSEA. CDR3 sequence (DNA): TGCAGCGTTGAAGGCAGGGATGGTGTCAGGGGCATCTACGAGCAGTACTTC. As protein: CSVEGRDGVRGIYEQYF.

Details on this clonotype: This could be a read error, since a much larger clone is one nucleotide away. The chain carries TRBV10-2 and TRBJ2-7; the match to TRBD1 covers 8 bases. Germline CDR1 reads WSHSY; CDR2 reads SAAADI. CDR3 length: 12 amino acids. The CDR3, as DNA: TGCGCCGGCAGGGCAGGGGGCGATGAGCAGTACTTC. Encoded protein: CAGRAGGDEQYF.

The V call is TRBV5-1, the J call TRBJ2-6, with D perhaps matching TRBD1 (5 bases). This CDR3 region has 16 residues. The germline CDR1 and CDR2 sequences are SGHRS and YFSETQ. Between the trimmed V and J ends, which lost 2 bases and 0 bases, there was a span of 9 bases. CDR3 sequence reads: CASSFGRASGANVLTF. As DNA, the CDR3 is TGCGCCAGCAGCTTCGGCAGGGCCTCTGGGGCCAACGTCCTGACTTTC.

This chain links TRBV29-1 with TRBJ2-2; TRBD2 matches 9 bases. The CDR3 length is 16 residues. Germline V gene data show CDR1 as SQVTM and CDR2 as ANQGSEA. V trimming: 2 bases; J trimming: 7 bases; junction bases outside the gene matches: 11. The CDR3 coding sequence is TGCAGCGTTGAAAGACAGGGTAGCGGGAGCGTCGGGGAGCTGTTTTTT. This sequence encodes CSVERQGSGSVGELFF.

Here the CDR3 DNA reads TGTGCCAGCAGCTGGGACAGTAAATCAACTAATGAAAAACTGTTTTTT. It is translated as CASSWDSKSTNEKLFF. The V gene is TRBV7-3, the J gene TRBJ1-4; TRBD1 aligns across 7 bases. Germline values: CDR1 SGHTA, CDR2 FQGTGA. CDR3 length: 16 amino acids. The junction had 5 bases not matched to a gene; V was cut back by 4 bases and J by 0 bases.

Points on this clonotype: This may stem from a read error, because a much larger clone lies one nucleotide away. The chain is built from TRBV7-3 and TRBJ1-2; weak D call: TRBD1 (6 bases). This CDR3 region has 13 residues. The germline V gene encodes CDR1 SGHTA and CDR2 FQGTGA. V was pared by 7 bases and J by 6 bases, with 15 bases between. The CDR3 region has the DNA TGTGCCAGCACCTCGGACAGCCGAGATGGCTACACCTTC. Protein sequence: CASTSDSRDGYTF.

The genes are TRBV5-1 and TRBJ2-5; no definite D call. Near its end, the DNA agrees better with TRBJ2-4, so the J call may be wrong. Germline V gene lookup returns CDR1 SGHRS and CDR2 YFSETQ. The CDR3 has 13 residues. CDR3 protein: CASSLEEWGIQYF. CDR3 nucleotide sequence: TGCGCCAGCAGCTTGGAGGAGTGGGGCATTCAGTACTTC.

The chain couples TRBV11-2 to TRBJ2-7, with 7 positions matching TRBD1. Looked up from germline, CDR1 is SGHAT and CDR2 is FQNNGV. V lost 4 bases, J lost 7 bases, and 13 bases stayed unmatched. CDR3 length: 15 residues. CDR3 DNA: TGTGCCAGCAGCTCCCTAAGACAGGGTGTAGGAGAGCAGTACTTC. Translating it yields CASSSLRQGVGEQYF.

This sequence joins TRBV16 and TRBJ2-5; 8 bases map to TRBD1. Germline CDR1 is KGHSY and CDR2 is FQNENV. The CDR3 is made up of 13 amino acids. With 5 bases clipped from V and 7 bases from J, the junction kept 6 bases outside the gene matches. CDR3 loop: CASSVDRGGTQYF. For the CDR3, the DNA is TGTGCCAGCAGCGTCGACAGGGGAGGGACCCAGTACTTC.

A remark on this clonotype: One end of the junction is discordant with germline, which a read error may explain. V gene TRBV25-1 combines with J gene TRBJ1-5; D is uncertain. CDR3 length: 15 residues. CDR1 MGHDK and CDR2 SYGVNS come from the germline V gene. CDR3 nucleotides: TGCGCCAGCAGAGATTCCCAATATAGCAATCAGCCCCAGCATTTT. It specifies CASRDSQYSNQPQHF.

Worth noting for this clonotype: One end of the junction does not line up with germline, which may come from a read error. This chain uses TRBV20-1 with TRBJ1-5; a weak D match, TRBD1 (6 bases). The CDR3 runs to 15 residues. CDR1 is DFQATT, CDR2 SNEGSKA, per germline (reference sequence). In nucleotides, the CDR3 is TGCAGTGCCAGAGGTACAACAGGGTTCAATCAGCCCCAGCATTTT. Amino acids: CSARGTTGFNQPQHF.

To note about this clonotype: A much more abundant neighbour one base away suggests this may be a read error. This chain links TRBV24-1 with TRBJ1-4; D remains unclear. The CDR3 covers 15 residues. Germline CDR1 KGHDR, CDR2 SFDVKD. Trimming took off 0 bases at V and 6 bases at J, with 10 bases between the two ends. The CDR3 region is CATSDLLGSDEKLFF. The CDR3 DNA reads as TGTGCCACCAGTGATTTGCTCGGTAGCGATGAAAAACTGTTTTTT.

The chain uses TRBV5-4 and TRBJ1-2, with D possibly TRBD1 on 5 matching bases. The CDR3 spans 16 residues. Deletions cut 5 bases from V and 5 bases from J, with 22 bases between. CDR1 and CDR2 from the germline V gene are SGHNT and YYREEE (reference sequence). CDR3: CASRTEGNQLKYGYTF. The CDR3 DNA sequence: TGTGCCAGCAGGACAGAGGGGAACCAGCTAAAATATGGCTACACCTTC.

The chain links TRBV25-1 to TRBJ2-5; 8 nucleotides line up with TRBD2. V trimming: 6 bases; J trimming: 4 bases; junction bases outside the gene matches: 16. CDR1 is MGHDK and CDR2 is SYGVNS in the germline V gene. This CDR3 is built from 17 residues. Here the CDR3 reads CASSQDWEREIPETQYF. The CDR3 DNA is TGTGCCAGCAGCCAAGATTGGGAGCGGGAGATTCCAGAGACCCAGTACTTC.

The chain couples TRBV2 to TRBJ2-2; a weak D match, TRBD1 (6 bases). This CDR3 comprises 15 residues. Per germline, CDR1 SNHLY and CDR2 FYNNEI. Between the trimmed V and J ends, which lost 6 bases and 0 bases, there was a span of 11 bases. The CDR3 bases are TGTGCCAGCAGCTTGAACAGGGCGAACACCGGGGAGCTGTTTTTT. This sequence encodes CASSLNRANTGELFF.

The chain links TRBV7-2 to TRBJ1-1; maybe TRBD1 (5 bases). Trimming removed 5 bases from V and 12 bases from J, with 16 bases in between. Per germline, CDR1 SGHTA and CDR2 FQGNSA. This CDR3 has 12 residues. CDR3 protein: CASSLTGTETFF. Here the CDR3 DNA reads TGTGCCAGCAGCCTAACCGGGACCGAAACTTTCTTT.

This clonotype was found a few times. The V call is TRBV2, the J call TRBJ2-7, with unresolved D. The CDR3 contains 13 residues. Germline CDR1 reads SNHLY; CDR2 reads FYNNEI. V was pared by 1 base and J by 2 bases, with 6 bases between. Written as DNA, the CDR3 is TGTGCCAGCAGTGAAGAACAGACCTACGAGCAGTACTTC. Its translation: CASSEEQTYEQYF.